The 11 T cell receptor beta chains below were found in one sample sequenced in a study of blood T cells in healthy people across ages. The second PCR ran roughly 6 to 12 cycles with a sample-barcoded 5' primer and J-beta primers. TCRdb reprocessed the 5' RACE reads via MiXCR and lists one record per CDR3 protein. The sample has about 800,000 distinct CDR3 sequences; 55% to 70% are singletons. Sequencing input: blood. These receptors originate from a young man in good health.

The rearrangement links TRBV29-1 to TRBJ1-1; TRBD1 is a possible D gene (5 bases). The germline V gene has CDR1 SQVTM and CDR2 ANQGSEA. Trimming cost V 8 bases and J 1 base, with 29 bases left between them. The CDR3 covers 18 residues. CDR3 loop: CSPKTSPTPGRSNTEAFF. CDR3 DNA sequence: TGCAGCCCTAAGACCTCTCCTACCCCAGGGAGATCGAACACTGAAGCTTTCTTT.

This sequence joins TRBV25-1 and TRBJ1-5; D is unclear. The CDR3 contains 14 residues. Germline loops: CDR1 MGHDK, CDR2 SYGVNS. V was clipped by 0 bases and J by 7 bases, with 10 bases between them. The CDR3 DNA reads TGTGCCAGCAGTGAATATTCCTGGAACCAGCCCCAGCATTTT. Translating gives CASSEYSWNQPQHF.

The chain has TRBV29-1 and TRBJ2-3, with a possible D match to TRBD1 (6 bases). Germline values: CDR1 SQVTM, CDR2 ANQGSEA. CDR3 length: 12 amino acids. Between the trimmed V and J ends, which lost 7 bases and 8 bases, there was a span of 16 bases. The CDR3 DNA follows: TGCAGCGGGGGCGCGGACAGCGGTACGCAGTATTTT. Protein product: CSGGADSGTQYF.

The table lists this clonotype with a count of one. The CDR3 DNA reads as TGTGCCAGCAGCCCCGAAGCCTTACTCGGACAGGGAGGCTATGGCTACACCTTC. Its translation: CASSPEALLGQGGYGYTF. This chain connects TRBV4-2 to TRBJ1-2; 8 bases fit TRBD1. The germline V gene has CDR1 LGHNA and CDR2 YNFKEQ. The V segment lost 4 bases and the J segment 4 bases; nucleotides outside the gene matches: 17. The CDR3 is 18 residues long.

This rearrangement joins TRBV4-2 to TRBJ2-5; D is ambiguous. The DNA end is more similar to TRBJ2-7, so the J call may be wrong. Looked up from germline, CDR1 is LGHNA and CDR2 is YNFKEQ. The CDR3 consists of 13 residues. For the CDR3, the DNA is TGTGCCAGCAGCCAAGATCTAGAATACGAGCAGTACTTC. It encodes CASSQDLEYEQYF.

The chain carries TRBV20-1 and TRBJ2-7; 8 bases align to TRBD2. Germline values: CDR1 DFQATT, CDR2 SNEGSKA (reference sequence). The CDR3 consists of 13 residues. The trim removed 6 bases at V and 5 bases at J, leaving 9 bases unmatched. The CDR3 sequence: CSARLAIIDEQYF. CDR3 nucleotide sequence: TGCAGTGCCAGACTAGCGATCATAGACGAGCAGTACTTC.

Only one count was recorded for this clonotype. The chain links TRBV5-1 to TRBJ2-5, with 7 nucleotides matching TRBD2. CDR1 and CDR2 from the germline V gene are SGHRS and YFSETQ. The V and J ends lost 7 bases and 6 bases, in that order; junction bases with no gene match: 18. The CDR3 runs to 16 residues. The DNA for the CDR3 is TGCGCCAGCGGGGCCCGATCCAGCGGGACTCGTCAGACCCAGTACTTC. Encoded protein: CASGARSSGTRQTQYF.

The table lists this clonotype with a count of one. A much larger clone differs from this one at a single base, so this may be a read error. J is TRBJ2-3 and V is TRBV29-1; D gene ambiguous. Looked up from germline, CDR1 is SQVTM and CDR2 is ANQGSEA. The V end was cut by 8 bases, the J end by 0 bases, with 9 bases between. The CDR3 is made up of 12 amino acids. The DNA for the CDR3 is TGCAGCCAAGGTTTTAGCACAGATACGCAGTATTTT. It encodes CSQGFSTDTQYF.

The chain joins TRBV20-1 to TRBJ2-1, with D unclear. The CDR3 has 12 amino acids. The V and J ends lost 5 bases and 8 bases respectively, with 13 bases between them. Germline assignment: CDR1 DFQATT and CDR2 SNEGSKA (reference sequence). Here the CDR3 DNA reads TGCAGTGCTGCCCAGCTAGAGTATGAGCAGTTCTTC. This encodes CSAAQLEYEQFF.

The rearrangement joins TRBV20-1 to TRBJ2-5; 8 bases agree with TRBD1. Germline V gene lookup returns CDR1 DFQATT and CDR2 SNEGSKA (reference sequence). The V and J ends lost 5 bases and 1 base, in that order; junction bases with no gene match: 3. CDR3 length: 13 amino acids. Here the CDR3 DNA reads TGCAGTGCTTGGGACAGGCGCCAAGAGACCCAGTACTTC. This codes for CSAWDRRQETQYF.

V usage is TRBV5-1 and J usage is TRBJ1-2; 10 bases agree with TRBD1. The V gene's germline CDR1 is SGHRS and CDR2 YFSETQ. The CDR3 is 16 amino acids. Unmatched junction bases numbered 9, after V lost 4 bases and J lost 3 bases. The CDR3 spells CASSPGQGFHDYGYTF. In DNA, the CDR3 is TGCGCCAGCAGCCCGGGACAGGGGTTTCATGACTATGGCTACACCTTC.